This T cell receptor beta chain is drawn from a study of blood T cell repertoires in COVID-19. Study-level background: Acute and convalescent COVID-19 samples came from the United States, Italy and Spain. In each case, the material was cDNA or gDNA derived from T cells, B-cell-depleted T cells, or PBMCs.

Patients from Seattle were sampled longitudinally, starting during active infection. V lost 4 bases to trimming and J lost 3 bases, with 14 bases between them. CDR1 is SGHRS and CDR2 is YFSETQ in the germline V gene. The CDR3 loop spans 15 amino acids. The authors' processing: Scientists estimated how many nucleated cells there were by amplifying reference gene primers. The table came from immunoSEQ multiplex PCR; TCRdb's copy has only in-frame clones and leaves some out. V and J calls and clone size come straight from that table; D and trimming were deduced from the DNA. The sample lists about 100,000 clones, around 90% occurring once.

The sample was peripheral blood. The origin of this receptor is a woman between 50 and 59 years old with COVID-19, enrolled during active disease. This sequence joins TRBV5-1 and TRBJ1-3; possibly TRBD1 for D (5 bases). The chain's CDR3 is CASSLAGGIGNTIYF. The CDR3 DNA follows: TGCGCCAGCAGCCTGGCCGGGGGAATTGGAAACACCATATATTTT.